The text below deals with one TCR beta chain. Its antigen is not identified. The germline CDR1 and CDR2 sequences are MNHEY and SMNVEV (reference sequence). With 5 bases clipped from V and 6 bases from J, the junction kept 8 bases outside the gene matches. This CDR3 is built from 16 residues. This entry comes from a study of vaccination and CD4 T cells after COVID-19. Study background: Each convalescent patient was PCR positive for SARS-CoV-2 on nasal swab; roughly ten cases were mild and one severe. Stimulation of cells relied on overlapping spike peptides derived from SARS-CoV-2, HCoV-NL63, HCoV-OC43 and HCoV-229E.

Oncomine TCR Beta short-read sequencing was applied to DNA from cultured CD4+ T cells. TCRdb reanalysed the PCR reads using MiXCR and keeps one entry per CDR3 protein. The data contain about 18,000 distinct CDR3 sequences, 50% of them singletons. Treatment of the sample: approximately nine-day PBMC culture with coronavirus spike peptide pools or control peptides (ViraFEST assay). The chain couples TRBV27 to TRBJ2-2; TRBD2 matches at 11 bases. This TCR derives from a human donor who had recovered from COVID-19. Material for sequencing was CD4+ T cells from blood, cultured in vitro. CDR3 residues: CASSSKLAGDAGELFF. CDR3 in DNA: TGTGCCAGCAGTAGCAAACTAGCGGGAGACGCCGGGGAGCTGTTTTTT.